The rows below give T cell receptor beta chains drawn from one sample of a study of radiation and T cells in renal cell carcinoma. TCRdb's copy holds only in-frame clones and misses some; the assay was immunoSEQ multiplex PCR. The sample carries about 74,000 clones, around 89% recorded once. The input for sequencing was blood, taken from a patient whose treatment included radiotherapy and nephrectomy. Receptor source: a woman in her sixties or seventies with renal cell carcinoma. Each CDR3 is given with its conserved first and last residue. Fields, in order: CDR3 DNA, CDR3 protein, J gene, D gene, V gene, clone size. The D gene is left open where the match is weak. Clone size, where shown, is once, few, many, or a class for clones that have expanded.

CDR3nt: TGCGCCAGCAGCCCGAGGACTAGCGGGGCGGACAATGAGCAGTTCTTC
CDR3aa: CASSPRTSGADNEQFF
j_gene: TRBJ2-1
d_gene: TRBD2
v_gene: TRBV5-1
abundance: NA

CDR3nt: TGTGCCAGCAGCTTGGATGCCAGGACTAATTCACCCCTCCACTTT
CDR3aa: CASSLDARTNSPLHF
j_gene: TRBJ1-6
d_gene: NA
v_gene: TRBV5-6
abundance: once

CDR3nt: TGTGCCAGCAGCCTAAAATTCCCTGGACAGTGCCTCTCTGGAAACACCATATATTTT
CDR3aa: CASSLKFPGQCLSGNTIYF
j_gene: TRBJ1-3
d_gene: NA
v_gene: TRBV7-3
abundance: NA

CDR3nt: TGTGCCAGCAGCCCCCGGACAGGGGGCTCCTACGAGCAGTACTTC
CDR3aa: CASSPRTGGSYEQYF
j_gene: TRBJ2-7
d_gene: TRBD1
v_gene: TRBV5-5
abundance: NA

CDR3nt: TGTGCCAGCAGTTCCCAGAACTATGGCTACACCTTC
CDR3aa: CASSSQNYGYTF
j_gene: TRBJ1-2
d_gene: NA
v_gene: TRBV27
abundance: NA

CDR3nt: TGTGCCAGCAGCTTGGGGCTCCTAGGACCAGATACGCAGTATTTT
CDR3aa: CASSLGLLGPDTQYF
j_gene: TRBJ2-3
d_gene: NA
v_gene: TRBV5-4
abundance: NA

CDR3nt: TGCGCCAGCAGCCAAGGGCCGGGACAGACCTACGAGCAGTACTTC
CDR3aa: CASSQGPGQTYEQYF
j_gene: TRBJ2-7
d_gene: TRBD1
v_gene: TRBV4-3
abundance: NA

CDR3nt: TGTGCCAGCAGCCAATTGGGACTAGCGGGGGGGCAACAAGAGACCCAGTACTTC
CDR3aa: CASSQLGLAGGQQETQYF
j_gene: TRBJ2-5
d_gene: TRBD2
v_gene: TRBV5-8
abundance: NA

CDR3nt: TGTGCCAGCAGCTTGGTGACAGGGGGCGGCACTGAAGCTTTCTTT
CDR3aa: CASSLVTGGGTEAFF
j_gene: TRBJ1-1
d_gene: TRBD1
v_gene: TRBV5-4
abundance: NA

CDR3nt: TGTGCCAGCAGCTTTTCGGGGGGGCTGATGAACACTGAAGCTTTCTTT
CDR3aa: CASSFSGGLMNTEAFF
j_gene: TRBJ1-1
d_gene: NA
v_gene: TRBV7-3
abundance: NA

CDR3nt: TGTGCCAGCAGCTTGTGGGGGACAGGGAACGAAGCTTTCTTT
CDR3aa: CASSLWGTGNEAFF
j_gene: TRBJ1-1
d_gene: TRBD1
v_gene: TRBV5-4
abundance: NA

CDR3nt: TGTGCCAGCAGTATCCGGACAGCATCGGACAATCAGCCCCAGCATTTT
CDR3aa: CASSIRTASDNQPQHF
j_gene: TRBJ1-5
d_gene: NA
v_gene: TRBV2
abundance: NA

CDR3nt: TGCGCCAGCAGCCAAGATTTCCGGGATACGCAGTATTTT
CDR3aa: CASSQDFRDTQYF
j_gene: TRBJ2-3
d_gene: NA
v_gene: TRBV4-3
abundance: NA

CDR3nt: TGTGCCAGCACTCAGGGGTCCTACGAGCAGTACTTC
CDR3aa: CASTQGSYEQYF
j_gene: TRBJ2-7
d_gene: NA
v_gene: TRBV28
abundance: NA

CDR3nt: TGTGCCAGTAGTATAGGAGGACAGGGCGGCACAGATACGCAGTATTTT
CDR3aa: CASSIGGQGGTDTQYF
j_gene: TRBJ2-3
d_gene: TRBD1
v_gene: TRBV19
abundance: once

CDR3nt: TGTGCCAGCAGCTTTACAGGGCCTAAGGCTGAAGCTTTCTTT
CDR3aa: CASSFTGPKAEAFF
j_gene: TRBJ1-1
d_gene: NA
v_gene: TRBV7-3
abundance: NA

CDR3nt: TGTGCCAGCAGCCTGACTAGCGGGGATTATCCCTACGAGCAGTACTTC
CDR3aa: CASSLTSGDYPYEQYF
j_gene: TRBJ2-7
d_gene: TRBD2
v_gene: TRBV9
abundance: NA

CDR3nt: TGCAGCGTTGGGGGGATGGGGAACACTGAAGCTTTCTTT
CDR3aa: CSVGGMGNTEAFF
j_gene: TRBJ1-1
d_gene: NA
v_gene: TRBV29-1
abundance: few

CDR3nt: TGTGCCAGCAGCTTAGGCAGGACCTCCACCGGGGAGCTGTTTTTT
CDR3aa: CASSLGRTSTGELFF
j_gene: TRBJ2-2
d_gene: NA
v_gene: TRBV7-9
abundance: NA

CDR3nt: TGTGCCAGCAGTCTTCAGGGTAGAGATGATGGCTACACCTTC
CDR3aa: CASSLQGRDDGYTF
j_gene: TRBJ1-2
d_gene: NA
v_gene: TRBV27
abundance: NA

CDR3nt: TGCGCCAGCAGCCCTGGACAGGCCTACACTGAAGCTTTCTTT
CDR3aa: CASSPGQAYTEAFF
j_gene: TRBJ1-1
d_gene: TRBD1
v_gene: TRBV5-1
abundance: NA

CDR3nt: TGTGCCAGCAGCCCTGGGACAGAGGTTCCCAAAGCTTTCTTT
CDR3aa: CASSPGTEVPKAFF
j_gene: TRBJ1-1
d_gene: TRBD1
v_gene: TRBV7-2
abundance: NA

CDR3nt: TGTGCCAGCAGTGGGCCAGGGTATGACTATGGCTACACCTTC
CDR3aa: CASSGPGYDYGYTF
j_gene: TRBJ1-2
d_gene: NA
v_gene: TRBV2
abundance: NA

CDR3nt: TGTGCCGTGGGACAGGGGAGCTCTGGAAACACCATATATTTT
CDR3aa: CAVGQGSSGNTIYF
j_gene: TRBJ1-3
d_gene: TRBD1
v_gene: TRBV10-3
abundance: NA

CDR3nt: TGTGCCAGCAGCCCAGGGACCTCAGACAATGAGCAGTTCTTC
CDR3aa: CASSPGTSDNEQFF
j_gene: TRBJ2-1
d_gene: NA
v_gene: TRBV7-2
abundance: NA

CDR3nt: TGTGCCAGCAACCCTTTGGGGACTGAAGCTTTCTTT
CDR3aa: CASNPLGTEAFF
j_gene: TRBJ1-1
d_gene: NA
v_gene: TRBV6-5
abundance: NA

CDR3nt: TGTGCCAGCAGCTTGACGGGACAGGTAGTAGATACCCAGTACTTC
CDR3aa: CASSLTGQVVDTQYF
j_gene: TRBJ2-5
d_gene: TRBD1
v_gene: TRBV5-6
abundance: NA

CDR3nt: TGTGCCAGCAGTCAGGGAACAGATACGCAGTATTTT
CDR3aa: CASSQGTDTQYF
j_gene: TRBJ2-3
d_gene: NA
v_gene: TRBV28
abundance: NA

CDR3nt: TGTGCCAGCAGCCCTGGTGGAGCGGGGACCCAAGAGACCCAGTACTTC
CDR3aa: CASSPGGAGTQETQYF
j_gene: TRBJ2-5
d_gene: TRBD2
v_gene: TRBV5-4
abundance: once

CDR3nt: TGTGCCAGCAGCCTACAGGGTACAGGAAACACCATATATTTT
CDR3aa: CASSLQGTGNTIYF
j_gene: TRBJ1-3
d_gene: NA
v_gene: TRBV7-8
abundance: NA

CDR3nt: TGTGCCAGCACCGGACTAGCGGGGGGTAAAGAGACCCAGTACTTC
CDR3aa: CASTGLAGGKETQYF
j_gene: TRBJ2-5
d_gene: TRBD2
v_gene: TRBV5-6
abundance: once

CDR3nt: TGCGCCAGCAGCTTGGAATTGGGGACCGGGGAGCTGTTTTTT
CDR3aa: CASSLELGTGELFF
j_gene: TRBJ2-2
d_gene: NA
v_gene: TRBV5-1
abundance: NA

CDR3nt: TGTGCCAGCAGCTATAAGGGGTCCTTGAACACTGAAGCTTTCTTT
CDR3aa: CASSYKGSLNTEAFF
j_gene: TRBJ1-1
d_gene: NA
v_gene: TRBV7-2
abundance: NA

CDR3nt: TGTGCCAGCAGTTCAGGCGGGGGACAGGCCTACGAGCAGTACTTC
CDR3aa: CASSSGGGQAYEQYF
j_gene: TRBJ2-7
d_gene: NA
v_gene: TRBV6-6
abundance: NA

CDR3nt: TGTGCCAGCAGCCCAAGGACAGGACCAAAACTGTTTTTT
CDR3aa: CASSPRTGPKLFF
j_gene: TRBJ1-4
d_gene: TRBD1
v_gene: TRBV7-8
abundance: NA

CDR3nt: TGTGCCAGCAGCTTGGGGGGGGCGGCCAAAAACATTCAGTACTTC
CDR3aa: CASSLGGAAKNIQYF
j_gene: TRBJ2-4
d_gene: NA
v_gene: TRBV5-4
abundance: NA

CDR3nt: TGTGCCAGCAGTGAAGCGGGTGGGAGGGTGAGCAATCAGCCCCAGCATTTT
CDR3aa: CASSEAGGRVSNQPQHF
j_gene: TRBJ1-5
d_gene: NA
v_gene: TRBV2
abundance: NA

CDR3nt: TGTGCCAGCAGCCTGAGCACTGACTGGGGGGCCAGCACAGATACGCAGTATTTT
CDR3aa: CASSLSTDWGASTDTQYF
j_gene: TRBJ2-3
d_gene: NA
v_gene: TRBV5-6
abundance: NA

CDR3nt: TGCGCCAGCAGCCTGGGCGGACAGGGGACCGTTGAGCAGTTCTTC
CDR3aa: CASSLGGQGTVEQFF
j_gene: TRBJ2-1
d_gene: TRBD1
v_gene: TRBV5-1
abundance: NA

CDR3nt: TGTGCCAGCAGTTCGGGACAGCGGAGTGCTTTCTTT
CDR3aa: CASSSGQRSAFF
j_gene: TRBJ1-1
d_gene: TRBD1
v_gene: TRBV6-1
abundance: few

CDR3nt: TGTGCCAGCAGTTCCCCACAGGGGTGGGGTGGCTACACCTTC
CDR3aa: CASSSPQGWGGYTF
j_gene: TRBJ1-2
d_gene: TRBD1
v_gene: TRBV28
abundance: NA